This is a list of T cell receptor beta chains from one sample in a study of blood T cell repertoires in COVID-19. Sequencing was performed with immunoSEQ multiplex PCR; in TCRdb, only in-frame clones are kept and a portion is missing. The table shows tens of thousands of clones, with approximately 80% occurring only once. Sequencing used peripheral blood. Receptors were obtained from a man aged 55 to 70 with acute or convalescent COVID-19. The CDR3 runs from the conserved cysteine through the conserved F or W.

V | CDR3
TRBV6-5 | CASSPPGAGGNEQYF
TRBV4-2 | CASSQRTSGGRETQYF
TRBV6-5 | CASSYSDRAGNTIYF
TRBV29-1 | CSVPKGYEPYNEQFF
TRBV7-9 | CASSFTPGTGSSYEQYF
TRBV2 | CASSGDSPNEKLFF
TRBV15 | CATSAHGGGNEKLFF
TRBV6-5 | CASRATGDYEHYF
TRBV7-6 | CASSLAGQGDTEAFF
TRBV12-3/TRBV12-4 | CASSPGAGELFF
TRBV15 | CATSRDGPRPGTDTQYF
TRBV7-2 | CASSQGRGREAQPQHF
TRBV6-5 | CASSYSTGGNEQFF
TRBV24-1 | CATSGGGRAQRSDGYTF
TRBV30 | CAWSVALRGKETQYF
TRBV6-5 | CASSFEGMNTEAFF